This paragraph covers one T cell receptor (beta chain) sequence. Antigen unknown. Germline CDR1 GTSNPN, CDR2 SVGIG (reference sequence). CDR3 length: 14 amino acids. The V segment lost 2 bases and the J segment 8 bases; nucleotides outside the gene matches: 8. The deep-level immunoSEQ assay was used. Produced via immunoSEQ multiplex PCR; TCRdb's table is partial and in-frame only. The repertoire has roughly 410,000 clones, about 96% of them found once; the top ten carry approximately 0.3%. This specimen belongs to a study of shared clonotypes between healthy human individuals. Findings of the study overall: Clonotypes shared by all four donors outscored non-shared clonotypes in generation probability.

Sequenced input: memory CD8+ T cells sorted from blood. Subset denoted: CD45RO+ cells pooled with CCR7-negative TemRA cells. This chain links TRBV30 with TRBJ1-4, with 7 bases identical to TRBD1. The receptor was isolated from a man aged 25-40 years in good health. The CDR3 region has the DNA TGTGCCTGGAGTCGAGGGGGCGCAAGGGAAAAACTGTTTTTT. Its protein product is CAWSRGGAREKLFF.